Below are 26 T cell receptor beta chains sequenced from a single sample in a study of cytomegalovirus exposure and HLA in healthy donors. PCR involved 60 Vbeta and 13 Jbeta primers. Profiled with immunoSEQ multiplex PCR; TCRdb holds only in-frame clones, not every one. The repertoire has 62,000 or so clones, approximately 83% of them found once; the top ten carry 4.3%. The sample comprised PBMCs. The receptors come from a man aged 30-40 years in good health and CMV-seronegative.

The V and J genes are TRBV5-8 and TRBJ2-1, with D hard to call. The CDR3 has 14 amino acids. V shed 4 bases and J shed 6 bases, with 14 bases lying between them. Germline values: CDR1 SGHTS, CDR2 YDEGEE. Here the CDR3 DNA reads TGTGCCAGCAGCGCCTTTGGGCCAGCCAATGAGCAGTTCTTC. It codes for CASSAFGPANEQFF.

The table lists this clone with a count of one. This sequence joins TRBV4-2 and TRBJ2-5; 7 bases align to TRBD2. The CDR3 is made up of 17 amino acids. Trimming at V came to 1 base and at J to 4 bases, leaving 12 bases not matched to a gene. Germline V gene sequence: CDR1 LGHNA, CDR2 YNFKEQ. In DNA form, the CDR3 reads TGTGCCAGCAGCCAAGTCCTCGGGACTACGGGCGGAGAGACCCAGTACTTC. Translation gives CASSQVLGTTGGETQYF.

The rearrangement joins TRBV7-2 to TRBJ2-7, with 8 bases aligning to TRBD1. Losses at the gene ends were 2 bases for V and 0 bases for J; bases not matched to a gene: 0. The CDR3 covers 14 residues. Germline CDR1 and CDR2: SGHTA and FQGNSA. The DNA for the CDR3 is TGTGCCAGCAGCTTAACAGGGGGCTCCTACGAGCAGTACTTC. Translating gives CASSLTGGSYEQYF. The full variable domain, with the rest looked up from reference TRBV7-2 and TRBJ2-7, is GAGVSQSPSNKVTEKGKDVELRCDPISGHTALYWYRQSLGQGLEFLIYFQGNSAPDKSGLPSDRFSAERTGGSVSTLTIQRTQQEDSAVYLCASSLTGGSYEQYFGPGTRLTVT.

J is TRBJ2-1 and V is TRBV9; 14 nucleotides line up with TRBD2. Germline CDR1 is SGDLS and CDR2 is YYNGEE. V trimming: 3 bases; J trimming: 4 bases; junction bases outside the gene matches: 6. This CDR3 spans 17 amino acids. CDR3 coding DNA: TGTGCCAGCAGCGCCCCGACTAGCGGGGGGGATTACAATGAGCAGTTCTTC. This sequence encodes CASSAPTSGGDYNEQFF.

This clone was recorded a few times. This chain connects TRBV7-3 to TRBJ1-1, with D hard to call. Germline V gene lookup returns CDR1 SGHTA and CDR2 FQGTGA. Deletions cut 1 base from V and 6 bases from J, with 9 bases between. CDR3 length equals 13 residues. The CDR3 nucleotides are TGTGCCAGCAGCTTAATGCTAGGCGCTGAAGCTTTCTTT. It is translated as CASSLMLGAEAFF.

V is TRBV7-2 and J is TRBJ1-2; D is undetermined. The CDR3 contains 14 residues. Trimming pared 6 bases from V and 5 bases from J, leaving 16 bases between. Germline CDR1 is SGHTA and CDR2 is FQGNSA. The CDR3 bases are TGTGCCAGCAGTTTGGACTCGGGAGGGTATGGCTACACCTTC. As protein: CASSLDSGGYGYTF.

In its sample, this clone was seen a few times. Here the CDR3 reads CASSQGTTGGRTEAFF. Written as DNA, the CDR3 is TGCGCCAGCAGCCAAGGGACGACAGGGGGTCGAACTGAAGCTTTCTTT. This rearrangement joins TRBV4-3 to TRBJ1-1; 9 positions agree with TRBD1. The CDR3 sequence is 16 residues long. V dropped 1 base and J dropped 5; count of bases not matched to a gene: 8. Germline CDR1 is LGHNA and CDR2 is YSLEER.

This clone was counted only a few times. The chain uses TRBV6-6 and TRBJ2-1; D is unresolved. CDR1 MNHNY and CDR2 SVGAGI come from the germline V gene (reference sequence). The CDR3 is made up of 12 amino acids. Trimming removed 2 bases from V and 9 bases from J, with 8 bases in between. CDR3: CASSYSDGEQFF. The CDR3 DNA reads TGTGCCAGCAGTTACAGCGACGGTGAGCAGTTCTTC.

CDR3 sequence: CAAGASYEQYF. CDR3 DNA sequence: TGTGCCGCGGGGGCCAGCTACGAGCAGTACTTC. The gene calls are TRBV6-6 and TRBJ2-7; tentatively, D is TRBD2 (7 bases). The CDR3 runs to 11 residues. V lost 11 bases to trimming and J lost 3 bases, with 11 bases between them. Germline CDR1 is MNHNY and CDR2 is SVGAGI (reference sequence).

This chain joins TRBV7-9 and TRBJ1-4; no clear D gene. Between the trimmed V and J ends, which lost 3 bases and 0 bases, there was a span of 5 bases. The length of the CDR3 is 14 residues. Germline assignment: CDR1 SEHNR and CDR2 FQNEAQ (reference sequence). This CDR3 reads CASSFRATNEKLFF. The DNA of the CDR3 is TGTGCCAGCAGCTTCCGGGCAACTAATGAAAAACTGTTTTTT.

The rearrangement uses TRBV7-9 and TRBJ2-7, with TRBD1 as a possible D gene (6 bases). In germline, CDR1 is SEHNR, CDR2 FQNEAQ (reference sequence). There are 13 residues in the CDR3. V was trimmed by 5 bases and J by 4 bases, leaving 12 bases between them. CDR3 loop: CASSHAQGYEQYF. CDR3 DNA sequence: TGTGCCAGCAGCCACGCACAGGGTTACGAGCAGTACTTC.

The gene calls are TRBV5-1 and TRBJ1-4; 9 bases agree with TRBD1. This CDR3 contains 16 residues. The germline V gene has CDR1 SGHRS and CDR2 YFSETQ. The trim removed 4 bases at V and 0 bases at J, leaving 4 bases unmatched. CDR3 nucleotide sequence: TGCGCCAGCAGCCAGGGACAGGGTGCAACTAATGAAAAACTGTTTTTT. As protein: CASSQGQGATNEKLFF.

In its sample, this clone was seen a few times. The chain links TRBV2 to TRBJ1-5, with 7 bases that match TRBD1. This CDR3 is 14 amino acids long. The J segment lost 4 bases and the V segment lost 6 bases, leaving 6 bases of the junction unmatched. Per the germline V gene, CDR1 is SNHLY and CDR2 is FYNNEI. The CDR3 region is CASSTGTANQPQHF. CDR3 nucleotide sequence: TGTGCCAGCAGCACCGGGACAGCGAATCAGCCCCAGCATTTT.

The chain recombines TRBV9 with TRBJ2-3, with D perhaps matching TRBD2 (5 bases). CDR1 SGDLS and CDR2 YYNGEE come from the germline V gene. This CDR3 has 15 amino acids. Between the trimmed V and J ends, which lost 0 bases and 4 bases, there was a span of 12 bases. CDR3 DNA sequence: TGTGCCAGCAGCGTAGGAGCCCTGAGGGCAGATACGCAGTATTTT. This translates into CASSVGALRADTQYF.

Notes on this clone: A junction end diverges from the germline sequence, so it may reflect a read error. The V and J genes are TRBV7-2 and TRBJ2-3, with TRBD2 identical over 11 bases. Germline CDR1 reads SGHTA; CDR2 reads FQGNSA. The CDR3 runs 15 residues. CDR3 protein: CASSLAGGRADTQYF. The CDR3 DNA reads TGTGCCAGCAGTTTAGCGGGGGGGCGGGCAGATACGCAGTATTTT.

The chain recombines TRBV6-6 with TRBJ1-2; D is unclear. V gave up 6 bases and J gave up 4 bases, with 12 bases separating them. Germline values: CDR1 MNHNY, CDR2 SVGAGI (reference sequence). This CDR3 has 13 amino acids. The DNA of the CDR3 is TGTGCCAGCAGCGACTCTAGATTCTATGGCTACACCTTC. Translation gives CASSDSRFYGYTF.

The CDR3 sequence: CASIGQGAEAFF. CDR3 DNA: TGTGCCAGCATAGGACAGGGGGCTGAAGCTTTCTTT. The chain combines TRBV2 with TRBJ1-1; 10 bases map to TRBD1. Germline V gene lookup returns CDR1 SNHLY and CDR2 FYNNEI. J was trimmed by 6 bases and V by 7 bases; bases with no gene match: 2. There are 12 residues in the CDR3.

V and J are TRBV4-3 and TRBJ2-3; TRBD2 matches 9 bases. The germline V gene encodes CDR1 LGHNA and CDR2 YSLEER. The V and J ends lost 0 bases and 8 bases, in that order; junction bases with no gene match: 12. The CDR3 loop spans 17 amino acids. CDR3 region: CASSQDLITSGPSTQYF. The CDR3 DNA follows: TGCGCCAGCAGCCAAGATCTAATAACTAGCGGGCCTTCTACGCAGTATTTT.

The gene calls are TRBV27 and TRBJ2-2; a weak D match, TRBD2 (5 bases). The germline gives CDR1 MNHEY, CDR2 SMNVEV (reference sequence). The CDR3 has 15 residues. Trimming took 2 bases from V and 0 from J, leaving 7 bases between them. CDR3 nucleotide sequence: TGTGCCAGCAGTTTAAGAGGGTCGAACACCGGGGAGCTGTTTTTT. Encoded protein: CASSLRGSNTGELFF.

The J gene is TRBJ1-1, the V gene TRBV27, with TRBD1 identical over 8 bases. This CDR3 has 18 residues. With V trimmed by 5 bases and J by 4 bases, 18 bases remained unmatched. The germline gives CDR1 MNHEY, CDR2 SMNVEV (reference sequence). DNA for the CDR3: TGTGCCAGCAGTCCCTCGGGACAGGCGAAATGGGGTGGCACTGAAGCTTTCTTT. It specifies CASSPSGQAKWGGTEAFF.

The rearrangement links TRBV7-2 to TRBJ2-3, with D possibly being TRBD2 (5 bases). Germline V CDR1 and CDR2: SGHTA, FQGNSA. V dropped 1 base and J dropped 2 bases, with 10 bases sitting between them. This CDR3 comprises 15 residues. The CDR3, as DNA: TGTGCCAGCAGCTTAGGCGGGCGAACCACAGATACGCAGTATTTT. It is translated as CASSLGGRTTDTQYF.

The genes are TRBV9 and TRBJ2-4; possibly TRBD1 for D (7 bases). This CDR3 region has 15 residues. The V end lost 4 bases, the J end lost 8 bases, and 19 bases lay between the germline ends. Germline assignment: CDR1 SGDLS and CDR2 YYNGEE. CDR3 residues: CASSQGGTARDIQYF. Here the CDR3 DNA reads TGTGCCAGCAGCCAAGGGGGGACAGCCAGGGACATTCAGTACTTC. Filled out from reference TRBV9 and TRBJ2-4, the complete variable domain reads DSGVTQTPKHLITATGQRVTLRCSPRSGDLSVYWYQQSLDQGLQFLIQYYNGEERAKGNILERFSAQQFPDLHSELNLSSLELGDSALYFCASSQGGTARDIQYFGAGTRLSVL.

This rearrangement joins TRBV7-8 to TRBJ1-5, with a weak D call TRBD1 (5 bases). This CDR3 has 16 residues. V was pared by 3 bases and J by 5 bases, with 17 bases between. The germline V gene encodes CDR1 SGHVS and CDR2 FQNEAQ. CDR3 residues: CASSLESRDVDQPQHF. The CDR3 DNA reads TGTGCCAGCAGCTTGGAGAGCAGGGATGTTGATCAGCCCCAGCATTTT.

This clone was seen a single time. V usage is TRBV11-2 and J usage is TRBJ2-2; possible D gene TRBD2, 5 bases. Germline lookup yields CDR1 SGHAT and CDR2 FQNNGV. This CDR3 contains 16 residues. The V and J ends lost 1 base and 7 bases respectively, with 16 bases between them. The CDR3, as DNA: TGTGCCAGCAGCTTAGGACTTTTAACGGGAATCGGGGAGCTGTTTTTT. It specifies CASSLGLLTGIGELFF.

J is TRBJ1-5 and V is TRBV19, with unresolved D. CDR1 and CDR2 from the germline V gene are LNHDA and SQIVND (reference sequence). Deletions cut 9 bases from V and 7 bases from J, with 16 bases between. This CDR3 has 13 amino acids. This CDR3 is CASTPEVGQPQHF. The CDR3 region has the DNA TGTGCCAGCACGCCAGAGGTTGGACAGCCCCAGCATTTT.

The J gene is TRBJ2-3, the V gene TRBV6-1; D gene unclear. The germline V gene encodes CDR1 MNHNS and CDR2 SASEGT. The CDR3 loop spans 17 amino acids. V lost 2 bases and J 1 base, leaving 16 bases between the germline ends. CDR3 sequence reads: CASSESKSRFRTDTQYF. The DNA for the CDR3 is TGTGCCAGCAGTGAAAGTAAGTCCAGATTCCGCACAGATACGCAGTATTTT.